Listed below are T cell receptor beta chains from one sample, sequenced in a study of beta chain features in type 1 diabetes. TCRdb's copy holds only in-frame clones and misses some; the assay was immunoSEQ multiplex PCR. The table shows approximately 260,000 clones, with around 21% occurring only once. Input material: naive CD4+ T cells from blood. The origin of the receptors is a woman in her 40s with type 1 diabetes. The CDR3 runs from the conserved cysteine through the conserved F or W. D genes are given only for firm matches. A clone size is listed for some rows: how often the clone was seen (once, few, many), or a class if it is expanded.

abundance,v_gene,j_gene,d_gene,CDR3nt,CDR3aa
-,TRBV5-1,TRBJ2-7,-,TGCGCCAGCTGGACTAACTCCTACGAGCAGTACTTC,CASWTNSYEQYF
-,TRBV19,TRBJ1-5,TRBD1,TGTGCCAGTAGTATCGACAGGGGAACGCAGTCCCAGCATTTT,CASSIDRGTQSQHF
-,TRBV4-2,TRBJ2-1,TRBD1,TGTGCCAGCAGCCAACGACAGGGGACCACCTACAATGAGCAGTTCTTC,CASSQRQGTTYNEQFF
few,TRBV30,TRBJ2-2,-,TGTGCCTGGAGTCGGACCGGGGAGCTGTTTTTT,CAWSRTGELFF
few,TRBV5-1,TRBJ1-1,TRBD1,TGCGCCAGCAGCCCCTTCACAGGGGTGGGCACTGAAGCTTTCTTT,CASSPFTGVGTEAFF
-,TRBV30,TRBJ1-4,-,TGTGCCTGGAGTGTTCTCTCCCAAGGGAGGAAACTGTTTTTT,CAWSVLSQGRKLFF
-,TRBV5-1,TRBJ2-5,-,TGCGCCAGCAGCTTTGGACGGGGGACGGAGACCCAGTACTTC,CASSFGRGTETQYF
-,TRBV30,TRBJ2-6,-,TGTGCCTGGAGGGCTCCGGGTGCTGGGGCCAACGTCCTGACTTTC,CAWRAPGAGANVLTF
few,TRBV29-1,TRBJ1-1,TRBD1,TGCAGCGTTGGACAGGGGCCCGGTGAAGCTTTCTTT,CSVGQGPGEAFF
-,TRBV28,TRBJ2-4,TRBD2,TGTGCCAGCAGTTCCCCGGGACTAGCGGGGGTTGGCATTCAGTACTTC,CASSSPGLAGVGIQYF
-,TRBV9,TRBJ2-3,TRBD2,TGTGCCAGCAGCGTTCTAGCGGGAGGTCTAAATACGCAGTATTTT,CASSVLAGGLNTQYF
few,TRBV5-1,TRBJ2-4,TRBD1,TGCGCCAGCAGCTTGGAAGGGACAGGGAACATTCAGTACTTC,CASSLEGTGNIQYF
-,TRBV18,TRBJ1-2,-,TGTGCCAGCTCACCACGCGAGGGTGGCTACACCTTC,CASSPREGGYTF
few,TRBV29-1,TRBJ1-1,TRBD1,TGCAGCGTGACAGGGACGAACACTGAAGCTTTCTTT,CSVTGTNTEAFF
-,TRBV4-1,TRBJ1-5,TRBD1,TGCGCCAGCACGCCAATGACAGGGACGGATCAGCCCCAGCATTTT,CASTPMTGTDQPQHF
few,TRBV2,TRBJ2-7,-,TGTGCCAGCCGAATACTCTCCTACGAGCAGTACTTC,CASRILSYEQYF
few,TRBV7-3,TRBJ2-1,TRBD2,TGTGCCAGCAGCCAATCTAGCGGAAAGAGCTCCTACAATGAGCAGTTCTTC,CASSQSSGKSSYNEQFF
few,TRBV19,TRBJ2-5,TRBD2,TGTGCCAGTACCCCCGCCGGACTAGCAAAAGAGACCCAGTACTTC,CASTPAGLAKETQYF
few,TRBV29-1,TRBJ2-3,TRBD2,TGCAGCGCTCGGGGACTAGCGGGGGTTCTGGGCACAGATACGCAGTATTTT,CSARGLAGVLGTDTQYF
few,TRBV30,TRBJ1-1,-,TGTGCCTGGAGCCCAGGGGCGAACACTGAAGCTTTCTTT,CAWSPGANTEAFF
few,TRBV28,TRBJ2-4,TRBD1,TGTGCCAGCAGTTTACTGACAGGGGGGATTAACATTCAGTACTTC,CASSLLTGGINIQYF
-,TRBV2,TRBJ1-1,-,TGTGCCAGCAGTGAGAGCGGCACTGAAGCTTTCTTT,CASSESGTEAFF
-,TRBV18,TRBJ2-2,-,TGTGCCAGCTCATCGGACTTCCCCACCGGGGAGCTGTTTTTT,CASSSDFPTGELFF
few,TRBV5-1,TRBJ2-2,-,TGCGCCAGCAGCTTGCCAGACAGAGGAAACACCGGGGAGCTGTTTTTT,CASSLPDRGNTGELFF
-,TRBV5-6,TRBJ2-5,-,TGTGCCAGCAGCTTGGGGCAGGGAAGCGAGACCCAGTACTTC,CASSLGQGSETQYF
few,TRBV28,TRBJ2-7,-,TGTGCCAGCAGTTTTGGGGGCAGGCAGGTCCGTGGCGAGCAGTACTTC,CASSFGGRQVRGEQYF
few,TRBV23-1,TRBJ2-1,TRBD2,TGCGCCAGGGCACCGGGAGGTTGGTACAATGAGCAGTTCTTC,CARAPGGWYNEQFF
-,TRBV29-1,TRBJ1-5,TRBD1,TGCAGCGTGAAGACAGGGAGCAATCAGCCCCAGCATTTT,CSVKTGSNQPQHF
few,TRBV15,TRBJ2-7,-,TGTGCCACCAGCAGAGCAACGGACAGCACCTACGAGCAGTACTTC,CATSRATDSTYEQYF
few,TRBV19,TRBJ1-1,-,TGTGCCAGTAGTATACAGGTCAACACTGAAGCTTTCTTT,CASSIQVNTEAFF
few,TRBV28,TRBJ2-7,-,TGTGCCAGCGTCCGCGGGTCCTACGAGCAGTACTTC,CASVRGSYEQYF
few,TRBV28,TRBJ1-1,-,TGTGCCAGCAGTTCACCGGATCGACAAGAAGCTTTCTTT,CASSSPDRQEAFF
-,TRBV6-5,TRBJ1-2,-,TGTGCCAGCAGTTTAGATCGTTATGGCTACACCTTC,CASSLDRYGYTF
few,TRBV5-4,TRBJ2-7,TRBD1,TGTGCCAGCAGCTTGAACGACAGGGTAATTGAGCAGTACTTC,CASSLNDRVIEQYF
-,TRBV28,TRBJ2-5,-,TGTGCCAGCAGTTTATTGGGGGGTGGGGGGCAAGAGACCCAGTACTTC,CASSLLGGGGQETQYF
-,TRBV27,TRBJ2-3,-,TGTGCCAGCAGTTTATCGACCCCTCTGAGAGGCTCAGATACGCAGTATTTT,CASSLSTPLRGSDTQYF
few,TRBV18,TRBJ2-2,TRBD2,TGTGCCAGCTCACCACAGCGGGAGTTGCTCGGGGAGCTGTTTTTT,CASSPQRELLGELFF
-,TRBV19,TRBJ1-1,TRBD1,TGTGCCAGTAATCGACAGGGGGCTGAAGGTGAAGCTTTCTTT,CASNRQGAEGEAFF
-,TRBV7-2,TRBJ2-1,TRBD2,TGTGCCAGCAGCCTAACGAACATGGCGGGAGGTTGGCGGGAGCAGTTCTTC,CASSLTNMAGGWREQFF
-,TRBV11-1,TRBJ1-2,-,TGTGCCAGCAGCTCGCTCCCGGACTCCCCTTCGGGCTATGGCTACACCTTC,CASSSLPDSPSGYGYTF
few,TRBV5-6,TRBJ1-5,-,TGTGCCAGCAGCCAGGGAGGGGTCTCGCTCAATCAGCCCCAGCATTTT,CASSQGGVSLNQPQHF
few,TRBV7-9,TRBJ2-3,-,TGTGCCAGCAGCTTAGCGGGGGCCGCGGATACGCAGTATTTT,CASSLAGAADTQYF
few,TRBV29-1,TRBJ2-1,-,TGCAGCGTTGTGAGGGGGGGATCCTACAATGAGCAGTTCTTC,CSVVRGGSYNEQFF
few,TRBV7-9,TRBJ1-1,-,TGTGCCAGCAGCTTAAGCCAGAACACTGAAGCTTTCTTT,CASSLSQNTEAFF
few,TRBV28,TRBJ1-1,-,TGTGCCAGCACCAAAGGGGGTATTGACACTGAAGCTTTCTTT,CASTKGGIDTEAFF
few,TRBV6-6,TRBJ2-7,-,TGTGCCAGCAGTTACTCGCCTACCTCCTACGAGCAGTACTTC,CASSYSPTSYEQYF
-,TRBV7-9,TRBJ2-1,-,TGTGCCAGCAGCTTCAGCGGAACCTACAATGAGCAGTTCTTC,CASSFSGTYNEQFF
-,TRBV28,TRBJ2-7,TRBD2,TGTGCCAGCAAACCTAGCGGGAGGGCCAACGAGCAGTACTTC,CASKPSGRANEQYF
-,TRBV5-1,TRBJ2-2,-,TGCGCCAGCAGCTCGGCGAGGTCCGGGGAGCTGTTTTTT,CASSSARSGELFF
-,TRBV10-2,TRBJ1-5,-,TGCGCCAGCAGTGCAACAGGAACAGAAAATCAGCCCCAGCATTTT,CASSATGTENQPQHF
-,TRBV4-2,TRBJ2-3,-,TGTGCCAGCAGCCAAGCGGGAGATTATACAGATACGCAGTATTTT,CASSQAGDYTDTQYF
-,TRBV30,TRBJ1-2,TRBD1,TGTGCCTGGAGTACCGGGACAGCGTATGGCTACACCTTC,CAWSTGTAYGYTF
-,TRBV6-5,TRBJ2-2,-,TGTGCCAGCAGTTCCCGGCCCAGAGTTGAGGCCGGGGAGCTGTTTTTT,CASSSRPRVEAGELFF